The 9 T cell receptor beta chains listed next were all sequenced from one sample in a study of cytomegalovirus exposure and HLA in healthy donors. PCR involved 60 Vbeta and 13 Jbeta primers. The assay was immunoSEQ multiplex PCR, and TCRdb's table has in-frame clones only and misses some. The data contain around 130,000 clones, more than 80% of them singletons. What was sequenced was PBMCs. The receptors shown here come from a woman aged 40-49 years in good health and CMV-seropositive.

The chain uses TRBV10-3 and TRBJ1-5; 7 positions agree with TRBD1. The germline gives CDR1 ENHRY, CDR2 SYGVKD. Germline trimming cut 3 bases from V and 3 bases from J; bases unmatched to any gene: 5. The length of the CDR3 is 15 residues. The CDR3 nucleotides are TGTGCCATCAGTGAACAGACAGGGAACAATCAGCCCCAGCATTTT. Amino acids: CAISEQTGNNQPQHF.

V is TRBV5-4 and J is TRBJ2-5; 14 nucleotides align to TRBD2. The J call may be mistaken, given a closer DNA end match to TRBJ2-7. Germline V gene lookup returns CDR1 SGHNT and CDR2 YYREEE (reference sequence). This CDR3 is built from 15 residues. The CDR3 coding sequence is TGTGCCAGCAGCAGGACTAGCGGGGGGCTCTACGAGCAGTACTTC. The encoded protein is CASSRTSGGLYEQYF.

The chain links TRBV25-1 to TRBJ2-1; 8 bases map to TRBD2. The CDR3 sequence is 16 residues long. Germline V lookup: CDR1 MGHDK, CDR2 SYGVNS. V shed 1 base, J shed 5 bases, and the junction held 7 bases outside the gene matches. The CDR3 DNA follows: TGTGCCAGCAGTGAATGGCAGCGGGGGCACGACAATGAGCAGTTCTTC. It yields the protein CASSEWQRGHDNEQFF.

The rearrangement links TRBV5-1 to TRBJ1-4; 10 bases are shared with TRBD1. The J segment lost 3 bases and the V segment lost 5 bases, leaving 7 bases of the junction unmatched. Germline lookup yields CDR1 SGHRS and CDR2 YFSETQ. This CDR3 region has 16 residues. The CDR3 coding sequence is TGCGCCAGCAGATGGGGGACAGGGGTGGCTAATGAAAAACTGTTTTTT. Translating gives CASRWGTGVANEKLFF.

The chain joins TRBV15 to TRBJ2-1; D uncertain. Germline V gene sequence: CDR1 LNHNV, CDR2 YYDKDF (reference sequence). V lost 3 bases, J lost 0 bases, and 15 bases lay in between. CDR3 length: 17 residues. CDR3 region: CATSSLFSLSSYNEQFF. The DNA for the CDR3 is TGTGCCACCAGCAGCCTATTCTCACTGAGCTCCTACAATGAGCAGTTCTTC.

This chain connects TRBV19 to TRBJ2-1; maybe TRBD2 (5 bases). The CDR3 has 12 residues. Germline CDR1 and CDR2: LNHDA and SQIVND (reference sequence). Trimming cost V 8 bases and J 3 bases, with 8 bases left between them. DNA of the CDR3: TGTGCCAGTCTTAGCGACTACAATGAGCAGTTCTTC. This gives the protein CASLSDYNEQFF.

This clone was seen only a few times. V and J are TRBV28 and TRBJ1-2, with D hard to call. The CDR3 consists of 15 residues. Germline V gene data show CDR1 as MDHEN and CDR2 as SYDVKM. V lost 4 bases and J lost 3, with 15 bases in between. The CDR3 nucleotides read TGTGCCAGCAGTTCCCCCCCGGAGGGTTACTATGGCTACACCTTC. This encodes CASSSPPEGYYGYTF.

This chain joins TRBV4-1 and TRBJ2-2; TRBD2 matches at 10 bases. CDR3 length equals 17 residues. Germline values: CDR1 MGHRA, CDR2 YSYEKL. The V gene end was trimmed by 1 base and the J gene end by 3 bases; junction bases not matched to a gene: 5. Written as DNA, the CDR3 is TGCGCCAGCAGCCAAGCACCCGGGACTAGCGACACCGGGGAGCTGTTTTTT. Amino acid sequence: CASSQAPGTSDTGELFF.

In this sample, this clone turned up a few times. The V gene is TRBV4-1, the J gene TRBJ1-2; D is undetermined. Trimming stripped 5 bases from V and 4 bases from J, with 23 bases between. Germline V lookup: CDR1 MGHRA, CDR2 YSYEKL. The CDR3 extends over 17 amino acids. The CDR3 sequence is CASSEVIRRKRAYGYTF. The CDR3, as DNA: TGCGCCAGCAGCGAAGTCATTCGGAGGAAACGAGCCTATGGCTACACCTTC.